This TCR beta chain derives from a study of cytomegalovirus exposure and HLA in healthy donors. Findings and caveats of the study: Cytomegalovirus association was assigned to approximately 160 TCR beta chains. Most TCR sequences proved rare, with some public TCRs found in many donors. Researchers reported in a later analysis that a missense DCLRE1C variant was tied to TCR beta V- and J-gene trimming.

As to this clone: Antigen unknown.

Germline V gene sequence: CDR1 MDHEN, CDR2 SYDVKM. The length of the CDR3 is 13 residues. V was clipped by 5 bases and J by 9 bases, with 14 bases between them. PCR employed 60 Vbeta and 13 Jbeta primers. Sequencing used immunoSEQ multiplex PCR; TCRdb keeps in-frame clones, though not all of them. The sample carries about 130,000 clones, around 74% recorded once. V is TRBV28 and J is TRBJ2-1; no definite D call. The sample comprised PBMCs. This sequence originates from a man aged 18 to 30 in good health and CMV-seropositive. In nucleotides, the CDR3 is TGTGCCAGCAGTCCCGACACAAGGATTGAGCAGTTCTTC. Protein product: CASSPDTRIEQFF.